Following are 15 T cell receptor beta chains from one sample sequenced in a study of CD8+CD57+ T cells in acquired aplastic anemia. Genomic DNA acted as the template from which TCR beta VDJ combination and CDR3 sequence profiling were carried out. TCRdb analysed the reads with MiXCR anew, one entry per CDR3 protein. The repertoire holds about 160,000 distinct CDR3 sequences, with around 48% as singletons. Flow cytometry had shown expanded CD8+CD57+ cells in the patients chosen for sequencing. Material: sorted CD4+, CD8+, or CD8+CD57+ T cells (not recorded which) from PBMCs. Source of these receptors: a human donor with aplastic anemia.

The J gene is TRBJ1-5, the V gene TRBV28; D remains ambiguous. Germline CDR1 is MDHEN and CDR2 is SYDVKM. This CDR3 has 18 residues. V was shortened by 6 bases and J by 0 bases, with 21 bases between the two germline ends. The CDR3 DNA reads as TGTGCCAGCAGCCCGCCCCGGCGAGCTGATTATAGCAATCAGCCCCAGCATTTT. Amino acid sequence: CASSPPRRADYSNQPQHF.

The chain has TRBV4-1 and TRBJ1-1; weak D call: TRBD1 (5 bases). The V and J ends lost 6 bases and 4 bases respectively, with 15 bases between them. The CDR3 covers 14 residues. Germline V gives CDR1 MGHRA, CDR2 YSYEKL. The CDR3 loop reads CASRGPLRGTEAFF. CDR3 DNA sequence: TGCGCCAGCAGGGGACCCCTTCGGGGCACTGAAGCTTTCTTT.

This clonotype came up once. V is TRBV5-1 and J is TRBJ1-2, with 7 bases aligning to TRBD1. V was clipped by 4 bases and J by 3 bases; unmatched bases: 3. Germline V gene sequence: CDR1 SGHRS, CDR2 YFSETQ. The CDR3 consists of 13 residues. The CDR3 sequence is CASSPDRDYGYTF. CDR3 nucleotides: TGCGCCAGCAGCCCAGACAGGGACTATGGCTACACCTTC.

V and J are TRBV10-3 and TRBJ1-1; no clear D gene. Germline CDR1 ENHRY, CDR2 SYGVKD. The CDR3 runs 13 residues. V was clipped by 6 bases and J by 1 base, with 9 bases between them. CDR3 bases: TGTGCCATCAGGGACCAGAGGAACACTGAAGCTTTCTTT. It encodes CAIRDQRNTEAFF.

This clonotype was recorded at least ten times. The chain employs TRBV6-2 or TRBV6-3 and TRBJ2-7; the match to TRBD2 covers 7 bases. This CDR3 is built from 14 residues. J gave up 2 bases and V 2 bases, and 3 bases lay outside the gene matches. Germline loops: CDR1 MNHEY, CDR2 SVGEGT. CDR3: CASSYSAGAYEQYF. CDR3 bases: TGTGCCAGCAGTTACAGTGCGGGGGCCTACGAGCAGTACTTC.

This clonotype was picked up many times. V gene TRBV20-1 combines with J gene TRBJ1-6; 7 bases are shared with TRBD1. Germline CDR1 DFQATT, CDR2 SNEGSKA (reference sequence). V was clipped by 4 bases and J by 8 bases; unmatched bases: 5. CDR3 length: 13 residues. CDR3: CSAIDRADSPLHF. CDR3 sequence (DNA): TGCAGTGCTATCGACAGGGCAGATTCACCCCTCCACTTT.

The CDR3 DNA sequence: TGTGCCACGGGACTAGCGGGAGCCAATGAGCAGTTCTTC. Translation: CATGLAGANEQFF. The chain is built from TRBV10-3 and TRBJ2-1; 14 nucleotides match TRBD2. The CDR3 has 13 amino acids. Germline CDR1 and CDR2: ENHRY and SYGVKD. V dropped 10 bases and J dropped 6; count of bases not matched to a gene: 2.

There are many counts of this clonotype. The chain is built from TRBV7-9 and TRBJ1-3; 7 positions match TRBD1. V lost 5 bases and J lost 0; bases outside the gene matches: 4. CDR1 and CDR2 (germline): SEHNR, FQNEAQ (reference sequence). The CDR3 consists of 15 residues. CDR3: CASSAAGGSGNTIYF. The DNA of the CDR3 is TGTGCCAGCAGCGCGGCAGGGGGCTCTGGAAACACCATATATTTT.

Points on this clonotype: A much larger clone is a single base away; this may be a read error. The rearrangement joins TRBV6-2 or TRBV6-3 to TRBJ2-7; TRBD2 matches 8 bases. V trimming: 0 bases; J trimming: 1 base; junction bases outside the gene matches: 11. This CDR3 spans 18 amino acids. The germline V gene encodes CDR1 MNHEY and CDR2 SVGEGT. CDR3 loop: CASSYSMLTSAPSYEQYF. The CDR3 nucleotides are TGTGCCAGCAGTTACTCGATGCTGACTAGCGCGCCTTCCTACGAGCAGTACTTC.

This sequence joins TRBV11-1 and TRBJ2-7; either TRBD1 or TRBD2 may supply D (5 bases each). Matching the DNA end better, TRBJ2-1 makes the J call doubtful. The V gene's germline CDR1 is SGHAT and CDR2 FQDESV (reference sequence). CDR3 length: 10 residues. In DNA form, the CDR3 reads TGTGCCAGGGATTGGGACGAGCAGTTCTTC. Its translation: CARDWDEQFF.

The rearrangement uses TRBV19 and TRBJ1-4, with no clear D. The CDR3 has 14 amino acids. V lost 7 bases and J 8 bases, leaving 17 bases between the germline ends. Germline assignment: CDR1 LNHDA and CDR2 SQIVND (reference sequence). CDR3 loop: CASTESGSHEKLFF. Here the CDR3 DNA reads TGTGCCAGTACCGAATCCGGGTCTCACGAAAAACTGTTTTTT.

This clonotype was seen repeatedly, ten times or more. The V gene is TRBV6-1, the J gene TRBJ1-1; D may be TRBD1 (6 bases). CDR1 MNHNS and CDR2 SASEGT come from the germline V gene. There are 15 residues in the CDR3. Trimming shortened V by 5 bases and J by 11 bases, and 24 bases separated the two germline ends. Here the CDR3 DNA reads TGTGCCAGCAGTCCGGAGGCAGGGGCCGCGCCGCGGGCTTTCTTT. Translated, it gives CASSPEAGAAPRAFF.

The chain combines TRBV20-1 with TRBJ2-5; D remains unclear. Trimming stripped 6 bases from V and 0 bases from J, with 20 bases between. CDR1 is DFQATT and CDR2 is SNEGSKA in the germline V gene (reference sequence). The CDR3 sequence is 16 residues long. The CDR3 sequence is CSAIPGSSKHQETQYF. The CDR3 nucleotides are TGCAGTGCCATACCCGGGTCCTCGAAACACCAAGAGACCCAGTACTTC.

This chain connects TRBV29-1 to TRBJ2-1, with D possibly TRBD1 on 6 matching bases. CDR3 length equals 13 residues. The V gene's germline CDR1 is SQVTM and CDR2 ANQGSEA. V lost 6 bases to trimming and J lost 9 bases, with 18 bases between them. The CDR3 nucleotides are TGCAGCGTCGTACCCACAGGGTCGGGTGAGCAGTTCTTC. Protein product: CSVVPTGSGEQFF.

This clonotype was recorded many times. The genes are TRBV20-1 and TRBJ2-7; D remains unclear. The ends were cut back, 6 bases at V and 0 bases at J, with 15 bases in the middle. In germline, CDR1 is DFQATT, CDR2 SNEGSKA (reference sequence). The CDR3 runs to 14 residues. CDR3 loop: CSAQDGTSSYEQYF. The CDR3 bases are TGCAGTGCCCAGGACGGAACGAGCTCCTACGAGCAGTACTTC.